These 12 T cell receptor beta chains were all obtained from the same sample, sequenced in a study of blood T cell repertoires in COVID-19 (dated by TCRdb to 2020 to 2022). Library method: the immunoSEQ multiplex PCR assay. TCRdb holds this immuneACCESS table with in-frame rearrangements only. Some clones are missing; in checked studies, unresolved V genes explain under half, and the rest has no known cause. In all, the sample holds fewer than 250,000 clones, and around 90% of those were seen once. Around 0.85% of the sample is held by the ten biggest clonotypes. Sequenced: PBMCs or T cells enriched from blood (not recorded which). Receptor source: a man aged 50 to 60 who had been exposed to COVID-19.

The CDR3, as DNA: TGTGCCAGTAGTGTATACGGGGTGGGCGGGGCGTTGAGTGAGCAGTTCTTC. It is translated as CASSVYGVGGALSEQFF. The V call is TRBV19, the J call TRBJ2-1, with a weak D call TRBD2 (6 bases). Germline V gene lookup returns CDR1 LNHDA and CDR2 SQIVND (reference sequence). Trimming took 5 bases from V and 9 from J, leaving 26 bases between them. The CDR3 has 17 residues.

V and J are TRBV10-3 and TRBJ2-1, with D possibly TRBD2 on 6 matching bases. CDR1 and CDR2 (germline): ENHRY, SYGVKD. The CDR3 sequence is 14 residues long. V lost 4 bases and J 6 bases, leaving 13 bases between the germline ends. The CDR3 sequence: CAISVPLASNEQFF. DNA for the CDR3: TGTGCCATCAGTGTTCCCCTAGCGAGCAATGAGCAGTTCTTC.

J is TRBJ1-4 and V is TRBV10-3; D is unclear. Germline V gene data show CDR1 as ENHRY and CDR2 as SYGVKD. The CDR3 extends over 12 amino acids. Deletions cut 0 bases from V and 8 bases from J, with 4 bases between. Here the CDR3 DNA reads TGTGCCATCAGTGAGTCAGAGGAAAAACTGTTTTTT. This sequence encodes CAISESEEKLFF.

V usage is TRBV7-9 and J usage is TRBJ2-1, with a possible D match to TRBD1 (6 bases). The CDR3 has 15 amino acids. Germline values: CDR1 SEHNR, CDR2 FQNEAQ (reference sequence). V gave up 2 bases and J gave up 10 bases, with 18 bases separating them. The CDR3 spells CASSLLGQSGREQFF. The CDR3 nucleotides read TGTGCCAGCAGCTTACTAGGACAGTCCGGGCGCGAGCAGTTCTTC.

The chain combines TRBV5-1 with TRBJ1-1; no clear D. The CDR3 is 15 residues long. Trimming took 0 bases from V and 2 from J, leaving 11 bases between them. Germline values: CDR1 SGHRS, CDR2 YFSETQ. In DNA, the CDR3 is TGCGCCAGCAGCTTGGGAGGGATAGGTAACACTGAAGCTTTCTTT. Translating gives CASSLGGIGNTEAFF.

CDR3 nucleotide sequence: TGCGCCAGCAGCTTGACAGGGGGCGATTCTGGGGAGCTGTTTTTT. Protein: CASSLTGGDSGELFF. This chain joins TRBV5-1 and TRBJ2-2, with 9 bases fitting TRBD1. Germline trimming cut 1 base from V and 8 bases from J; bases unmatched to any gene: 6. CDR3 length equals 15 residues. The germline V gene has CDR1 SGHRS and CDR2 YFSETQ.

The chain carries TRBV5-6 and TRBJ1-3, with D possibly matching TRBD1 (5 bases). Germline V lookup: CDR1 SGHDT, CDR2 YYEEEE. Trimming pared 5 bases from V and 0 bases from J, leaving 9 bases between. This CDR3 comprises 14 residues. CDR3 sequence (DNA): TGTGCCAGCAGTTTGCAGGGCTCTGGAAACACCATATATTTT. Its translation: CASSLQGSGNTIYF.

The rearrangement links TRBV4-1 to TRBJ1-1; D is perhaps TRBD1 (5 bases). The CDR3 loop spans 14 amino acids. Germline CDR1 MGHRA, CDR2 YSYEKL. Trimming cost V 1 base and J 6 bases, with 12 bases left between them. CDR3 nucleotide sequence: TGCGCCAGCAGCCAAGGGGACTTTAGGGCTGAAGCTTTCTTT. Protein sequence: CASSQGDFRAEAFF.

This chain connects TRBV30 to TRBJ2-1; 10 bases align to TRBD2. Germline V gene lookup returns CDR1 GTSNPN and CDR2 SVGIG (reference sequence). CDR3 length: 17 residues. J gave up 0 bases and V 0 bases, and 5 bases lay outside the gene matches. The chain's CDR3 is CAWSVLGTSASYNEQFF. The CDR3 region has the DNA TGTGCCTGGAGTGTACTAGGGACTAGCGCCTCCTACAATGAGCAGTTCTTC.

The chain employs TRBV6-5 and TRBJ1-1; 10 nucleotides match TRBD1. Germline-derived CDR1 and CDR2 are MNHEY and SVGAGI. The CDR3 length is 13 residues. V lost 9 bases, J lost 4 bases, and 5 bases stayed unmatched. The DNA for the CDR3 is TGTGCCAGTGGGGACAGGGGATCCACTGAAGCTTTCTTT. It specifies CASGDRGSTEAFF.

V and J are TRBV28 and TRBJ1-1; TRBD1 matches at 7 bases. CDR3 length equals 13 residues. Germline-derived CDR1 and CDR2 are MDHEN and SYDVKM. J gave up 4 bases and V 7 bases, and 6 bases lay outside the gene matches. CDR3: CASKTGTLTEAFF. Written as DNA, the CDR3 is TGTGCCAGCAAGACAGGGACTCTCACTGAAGCTTTCTTT.

The V and J genes are TRBV5-1 and TRBJ2-5; no definite D call. The germline V and J ends were trimmed by 4 bases and 2 bases, with 6 bases remaining between them. The V gene's germline CDR1 is SGHRS and CDR2 YFSETQ. The CDR3 extends over 12 amino acids. CDR3 protein: CASSLGQETQYF. In DNA form, the CDR3 reads TGCGCCAGCAGCCTAGGACAAGAGACCCAGTACTTC.